This T cell receptor (beta chain) was sequenced in a study of PD-1 blockade in classical Hodgkin lymphoma. Broader study findings: Compared with healthy donors, newly diagnosed patients reportedly showed lower baseline TCR diversity. What caused the repertoire differences, perhaps disease activity or prior therapy, remains undefined.

Regarding this clone: Its specificity is unknown.

Every single patient, without exception, relapsed after autologous stem cell transplantation, and brentuximab vedotin exposure varied. Trimming cost V 4 bases and J 5 bases; bases outside gene matches: 12. From germline, CDR1 is SGHDT and CDR2 YYEEEE. The CDR3 covers 16 residues. The method was immunoSEQ multiplex PCR; TCRdb's version includes in-frame clones alone and lacks a portion of them. The table has some 60,000 clones, 80% to 90% seen once; the top ten hold over 14%. The receptor's source is a human donor with classical Hodgkin lymphoma. This chain links TRBV5-6 with TRBJ2-5, with 9 bases aligning to TRBD1. Sequencing was performed on peripheral blood mononuclear cells (PBMCs), taken at baseline. The CDR3 loop reads CASSLPVHRGLETQYF. The CDR3 coding sequence is TGTGCCAGCAGCCTGCCCGTCCACAGGGGGCTGGAGACCCAGTACTTC.